This record looks at one T cell receptor beta chain sequence and its context. An end of the junction does not agree with germline; a read error may underlie this. This record comes from a study of blood T cell repertoires in COVID-19. For the study at large: From the United States, Italy and Spain came samples of acute and convalescent COVID-19.

The repertoire was sequenced with immunoSEQ multiplex PCR; TCRdb's copy has only in-frame clones and lacks some. The sample includes approximately 250,000 clones, about 89% of them seen just once. Adults between roughly 18 and 95 years of age took part from some 25 US areas. This clonotype was sampled from a woman aged 25-40 years who had recovered from COVID-19. The sequencing sample was made of PBMCs or T cells enriched from blood (not recorded which).

The CDR3 DNA reads TGTGCCAGTAGTATGACGAGGGACAGGGAAAGACTGTTTTTT. Translating it yields CASSMTRDRERLFF. The chain carries TRBV19 and TRBJ1-4, with 9 positions matching TRBD1. The germline gives CDR1 LNHDA, CDR2 SQIVND (reference sequence). CDR3 length: 14 amino acids.